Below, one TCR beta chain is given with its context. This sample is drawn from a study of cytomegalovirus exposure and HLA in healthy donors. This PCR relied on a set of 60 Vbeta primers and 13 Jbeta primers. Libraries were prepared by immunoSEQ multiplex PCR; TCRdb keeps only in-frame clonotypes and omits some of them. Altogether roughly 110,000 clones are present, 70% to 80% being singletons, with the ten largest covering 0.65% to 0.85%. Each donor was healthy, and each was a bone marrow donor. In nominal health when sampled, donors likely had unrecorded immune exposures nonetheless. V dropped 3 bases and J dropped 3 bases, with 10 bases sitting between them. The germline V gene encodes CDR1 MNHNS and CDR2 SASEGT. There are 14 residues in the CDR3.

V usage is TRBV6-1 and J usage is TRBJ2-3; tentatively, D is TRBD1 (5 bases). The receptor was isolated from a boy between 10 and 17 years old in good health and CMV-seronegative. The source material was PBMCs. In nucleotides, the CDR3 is TGTGCCAGCAGTGAGGTTGGGGCTACAGATACGCAGTATTTT. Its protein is CASSEVGATDTQYF.